This T cell receptor beta chain was profiled in a study of STAT3 mutations in large granular lymphocyte leukemia. Study findings and constraints: Clonal expansion was inferred from other time points because no sample existed at each clone's first appearance. In T-cell large granular lymphocyte leukemia, about half of patients showed multiple immunodominant subclonotypes. A small but highly pathogenic clone may have been missed.

This clone appeared a few times. Its specificity is not known. Clones were read by immunoSEQ multiplex PCR, and TCRdb kept only the in-frame ones, dropping some. The table lists 12,000 or so clones, 85% of them singletons. This CDR3 has 11 amino acids. Germline assignment: CDR1 DFQATT and CDR2 SNEGSKA (reference sequence). This clonotype was sampled from a man older than 75 with T-cell large granular lymphocyte leukemia. Some clones in this sample may be carry-over from other donors' samples. This chain joins TRBV20-1 and TRBJ1-1; 7 bases match TRBD1. The sample was peripheral blood mononuclear cells. CDR3 DNA: TGCAGCTCGGGGACAGAACATGAAGCTTTCTTT. Translation gives CSSGTEHEAFF.